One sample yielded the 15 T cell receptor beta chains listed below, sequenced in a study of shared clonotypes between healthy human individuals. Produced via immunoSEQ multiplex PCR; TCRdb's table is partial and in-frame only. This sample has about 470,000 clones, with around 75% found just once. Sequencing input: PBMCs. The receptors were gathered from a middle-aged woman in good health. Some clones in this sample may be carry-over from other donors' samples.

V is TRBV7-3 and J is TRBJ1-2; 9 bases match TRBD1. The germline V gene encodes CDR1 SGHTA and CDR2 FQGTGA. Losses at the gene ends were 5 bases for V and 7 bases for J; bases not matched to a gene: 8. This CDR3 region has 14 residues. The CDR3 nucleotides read TGTGCCAGCAGCCTACAGGGGGCTGATGGTGGCTACACCTTC. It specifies CASSLQGADGGYTF.

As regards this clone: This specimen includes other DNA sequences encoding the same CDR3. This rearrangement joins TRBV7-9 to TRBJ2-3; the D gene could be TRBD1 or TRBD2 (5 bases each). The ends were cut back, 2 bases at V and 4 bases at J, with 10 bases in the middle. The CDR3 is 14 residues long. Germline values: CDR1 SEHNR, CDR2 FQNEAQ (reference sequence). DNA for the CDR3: TGTGCCAGCAGCTTATCAGGGAGCGCAGATACGCAGTATTTT. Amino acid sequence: CASSLSGSADTQYF.

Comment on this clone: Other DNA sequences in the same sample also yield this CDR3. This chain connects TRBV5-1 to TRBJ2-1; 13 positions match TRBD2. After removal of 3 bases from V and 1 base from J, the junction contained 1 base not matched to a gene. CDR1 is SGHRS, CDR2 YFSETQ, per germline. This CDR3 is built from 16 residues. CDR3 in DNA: TGCGCCAGCAGCTCACTAGCGGGAGGGTCCTACAATGAGCAGTTCTTC. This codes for CASSSLAGGSYNEQFF.

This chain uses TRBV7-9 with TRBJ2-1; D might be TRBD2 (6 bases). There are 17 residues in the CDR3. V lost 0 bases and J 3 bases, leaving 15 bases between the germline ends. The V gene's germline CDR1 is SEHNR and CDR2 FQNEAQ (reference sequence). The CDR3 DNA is TGTGCCAGCAGCTTAGCCCTTTCCGGGAGAAGCTACAATGAGCAGTTCTTC. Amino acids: CASSLALSGRSYNEQFF. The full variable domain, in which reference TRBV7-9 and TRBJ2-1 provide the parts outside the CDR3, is DTGVSQNPRHKITKRGQNVTFRCDPISEHNRLYWYRQTLGQGPEFLTYFQNEAQLEKSRLLSDRFSAERPKGSFSTLEIQRTEQGDSAMYLCASSLALSGRSYNEQFFGPGTRLTVL.

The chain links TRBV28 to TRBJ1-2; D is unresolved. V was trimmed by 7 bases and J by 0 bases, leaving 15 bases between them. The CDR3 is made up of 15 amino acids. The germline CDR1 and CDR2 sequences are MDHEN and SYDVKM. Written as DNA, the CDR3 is TGTGCCAGCACCCCTAGGACCGGAACTAACTATGGCTACACCTTC. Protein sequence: CASTPRTGTNYGYTF.

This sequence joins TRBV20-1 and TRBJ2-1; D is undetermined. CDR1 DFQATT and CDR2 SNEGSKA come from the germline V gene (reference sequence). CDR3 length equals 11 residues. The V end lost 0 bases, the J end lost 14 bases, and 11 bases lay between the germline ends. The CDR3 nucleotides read TGCAGTGCTAGAGATCATCTCCCGGAGTTCTTC. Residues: CSARDHLPEFF.

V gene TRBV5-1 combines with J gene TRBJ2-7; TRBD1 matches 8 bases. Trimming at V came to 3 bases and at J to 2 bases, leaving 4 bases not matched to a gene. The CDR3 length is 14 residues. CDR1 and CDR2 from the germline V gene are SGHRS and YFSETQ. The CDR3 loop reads CASSSTGGPYEQYF. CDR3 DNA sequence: TGCGCCAGCAGCTCTACAGGGGGTCCCTACGAGCAGTACTTC. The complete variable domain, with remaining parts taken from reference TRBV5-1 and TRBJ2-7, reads KAGVTQTPRYLIKTRGQQVTLSCSPISGHRSVSWYQQTPGQGLQFLFEYFSETQRNKGNFPGRFSGRQFSNSRSEMNVSTLELGDSALYLCASSSTGGPYEQYFGPGTRLTVT.

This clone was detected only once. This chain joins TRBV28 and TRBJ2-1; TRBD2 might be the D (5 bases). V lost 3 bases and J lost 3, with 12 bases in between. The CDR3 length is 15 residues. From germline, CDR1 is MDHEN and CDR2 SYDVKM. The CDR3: CASSFKREYYNEQFF. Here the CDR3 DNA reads TGTGCCAGCAGTTTTAAACGGGAATACTACAATGAGCAGTTCTTC.

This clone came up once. CDR3 sequence: CASSLEGGRWDEQFF. DNA of the CDR3: TGCGCCAGCAGCTTGGAGGGCGGGAGGTGGGATGAGCAGTTCTTC. This chain joins TRBV5-1 and TRBJ2-1; 8 bases align to TRBD2. Germline-derived CDR1 and CDR2 are SGHRS and YFSETQ. Germline trimming cut 0 bases from V and 8 bases from J; bases unmatched to any gene: 7. CDR3 length: 15 residues.

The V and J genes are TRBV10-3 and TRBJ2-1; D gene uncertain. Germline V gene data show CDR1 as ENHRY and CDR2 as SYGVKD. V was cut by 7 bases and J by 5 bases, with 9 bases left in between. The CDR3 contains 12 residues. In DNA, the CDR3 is TGTGCCATCATGGGCGAACACAATGAGCAGTTCTTC. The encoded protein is CAIMGEHNEQFF.

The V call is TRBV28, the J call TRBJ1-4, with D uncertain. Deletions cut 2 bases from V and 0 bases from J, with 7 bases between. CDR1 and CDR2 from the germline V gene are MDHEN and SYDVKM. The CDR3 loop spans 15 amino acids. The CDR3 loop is CASSLIGATNEKLFF. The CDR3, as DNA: TGTGCCAGCAGTTTAATTGGGGCAACTAATGAAAAACTGTTTTTT. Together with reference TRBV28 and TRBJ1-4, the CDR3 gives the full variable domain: DVKVTQSSRYLVKRTGEKVFLECVQDMDHENMFWYRQDPGLGLRLIYFSYDVKMKEKGDIPEGYSVSREKKERFSLILESASTNQTSMYLCASSLIGATNEKLFFGSGTQLSVL.

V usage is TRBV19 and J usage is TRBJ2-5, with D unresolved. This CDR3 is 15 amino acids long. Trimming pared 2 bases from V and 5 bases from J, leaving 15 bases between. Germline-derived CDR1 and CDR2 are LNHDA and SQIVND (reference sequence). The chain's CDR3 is CASSISGRRWETQYF. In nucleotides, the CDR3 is TGTGCCAGTAGTATATCTGGACGCCGGTGGGAGACCCAGTACTTC.

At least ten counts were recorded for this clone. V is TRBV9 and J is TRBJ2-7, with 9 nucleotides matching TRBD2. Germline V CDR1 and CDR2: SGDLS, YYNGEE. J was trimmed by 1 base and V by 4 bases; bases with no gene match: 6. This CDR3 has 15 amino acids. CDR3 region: CASSRTSERSYEQYF. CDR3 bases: TGTGCCAGCAGCCGGACTAGCGAGCGGTCCTACGAGCAGTACTTC.

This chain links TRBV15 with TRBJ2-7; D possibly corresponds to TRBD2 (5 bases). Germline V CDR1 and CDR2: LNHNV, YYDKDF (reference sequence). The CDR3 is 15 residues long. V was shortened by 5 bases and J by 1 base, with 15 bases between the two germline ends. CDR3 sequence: CATSDPRRGSYEQYF. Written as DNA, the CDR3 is TGTGCCACCAGCGACCCCAGGAGAGGGTCCTACGAGCAGTACTTC.

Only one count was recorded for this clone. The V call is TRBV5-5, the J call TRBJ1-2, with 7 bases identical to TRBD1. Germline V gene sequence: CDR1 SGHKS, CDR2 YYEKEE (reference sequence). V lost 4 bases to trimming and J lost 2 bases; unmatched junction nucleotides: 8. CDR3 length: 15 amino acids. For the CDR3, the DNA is TGTGCCAGCAGCCCCCAGACAGGGATCAACTATGGCTACACCTTC. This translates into CASSPQTGINYGYTF.